This T cell receptor beta chain was observed in a study of graft-versus-host responses after intestinal transplantation. Study information: Multivisceral, liver-intestinal, or isolated intestinal transplants were performed in recipients.

In germline, CDR1 is SGHRS, CDR2 YFSETQ. The CDR3 is 15 amino acids. J lost 2 bases, V lost 4 bases, and 7 bases had no gene match. The study, taken as a whole, reports: Recipient marrow harbored GvH clones, some of which surfaced first in ileum or blood. Allografts of one patient group, those with graft-donor T cell macrochimerism, had high graft-versus-host to host-versus-graft clonal ratios.

Profiled with immunoSEQ multiplex PCR; TCRdb holds only in-frame clones, not every one. The sample has around 25,000 clones, roughly 88% seen once. Comment on this clone: Its antigen is not known.

The sequences come from PBMCs, collected roughly 69 weeks after intestinal transplant. The chain employs TRBV5-1 and TRBJ2-7; 9 bases agree with TRBD2. The clonotype was recovered from a human patient who received an intestinal transplant, so some T cells may come from the graft donor. The DNA for the CDR3 is TGCGCCAGCAGCGCTACTAGCGGGCTTACCTACGAGCAGTACTTC. It translates to CASSATSGLTYEQYF. Variable domain in full (rest from reference TRBV5-1 and TRBJ2-7): KAGVTQTPRYLIKTRGQQVTLSCSPISGHRSVSWYQQTPGQGLQFLFEYFSETQRNKGNFPGRFSGRQFSNSRSEMNVSTLELGDSALYLCASSATSGLTYEQYFGPGTRLTVT.